The 10 T cell receptor beta chains reported below all come from one sample, sequenced in a study of PD-L1 blockade in urothelial cancer. Produced via immunoSEQ multiplex PCR; TCRdb's table is partial and in-frame only. The profile shows about 17,000 clones, approximately 86% of them singletons. Specimen: PBMCs, collected around atezolizumab (anti-PD-L1) treatment. The receptor set was obtained from a man between 50 and 59 years old with urothelial cancer.

This chain joins TRBV19 and TRBJ1-1; TRBD1 matches at 10 bases. The CDR3 has 17 residues. Germline V CDR1 and CDR2: LNHDA, SQIVND (reference sequence). The V and J ends lost 5 bases and 1 base, in that order; junction bases with no gene match: 10. CDR3 sequence: CASSPVAGQGRNTEAFF. The CDR3 bases are TGTGCCAGTAGTCCCGTTGCGGGACAGGGGAGGAACACTGAAGCTTTCTTT.

V gene TRBV9 combines with J gene TRBJ1-4; D is unclear. The germline V gene has CDR1 SGDLS and CDR2 YYNGEE. This CDR3 spans 16 amino acids. The germline V and J ends were trimmed by 4 bases and 0 bases, with 13 bases remaining between them. The CDR3 DNA is TGTGCCAGCAGCCCCCGTAACGGGGCAACTAATGAAAAACTGTTTTTT. Translating it yields CASSPRNGATNEKLFF.

The V gene is TRBV7-6, the J gene TRBJ2-7; maybe TRBD1 (5 bases). V was pared by 0 bases and J by 5 bases, with 14 bases between. The CDR3 sequence is 15 residues long. Germline V CDR1 and CDR2: SGHVS, FNYEAQ. CDR3 amino acids: CASSLAYRTPNEQYF. As DNA, the CDR3 is TGTGCCAGCAGCTTAGCTTACCGGACACCAAACGAGCAGTACTTC.

This clone is a singleton in its sample. CDR3 amino acids: CAISGTSGAYEQYF. CDR3 nucleotide sequence: TGTGCCATCAGTGGGACTAGCGGGGCCTACGAGCAGTACTTC. This chain connects TRBV10-3 to TRBJ2-7; TRBD2 agrees at 12 bases. The J segment lost 2 bases and the V segment lost 4 bases, leaving 0 bases of the junction unmatched. This CDR3 has 14 residues. Per germline, CDR1 ENHRY and CDR2 SYGVKD.

V usage is TRBV23-1 and J usage is TRBJ2-7; 7 bases match TRBD2. TRBV23-1 is marked as an open reading frame, function uncertain. This CDR3 is built from 19 residues. With V trimmed by 7 bases and J by 3 bases, 24 bases remained unmatched. This chain's CDR3 is CASTHRTLKTRLAVYEQYF. The CDR3 nucleotides read TGCGCCAGCACCCACCGAACCCTGAAGACGCGACTAGCTGTCTACGAGCAGTACTTC.

The chain uses TRBV18 and TRBJ2-1; 9 bases are a match to TRBD1. CDR3 size: 14 residues. V shed 8 bases, J shed 8 bases, and the junction held 10 bases outside the gene matches. Germline CDR1 reads KGHSH; CDR2 reads LQKENI. The DNA for the CDR3 is TGTGCCAGCCACCGGACAGGGGTATATGATGAGCAGTTCTTC. This codes for CASHRTGVYDEQFF.

The V and J genes are TRBV27 and TRBJ2-7, with TRBD1 as a possible D gene (6 bases). Trimming left V 6 bases short and J 6 bases short, with 18 bases between. Germline V gene sequence: CDR1 MNHEY, CDR2 SMNVEV (reference sequence). The CDR3 totals 14 residues. The CDR3 sequence: CASSLSGHASEQYF. DNA for the CDR3: TGTGCCAGCAGCCTTTCGGGACACGCCTCCGAGCAGTACTTC.

This clone was picked up one time. The rearrangement links TRBV6-1 to TRBJ1-1; D remains unclear. Germline V lookup: CDR1 MNHNS, CDR2 SASEGT. The CDR3 runs 14 residues. V was pared by 7 bases and J by 8 bases, with 20 bases between. The CDR3 loop reads CASTLAHTEYEAFF. DNA for the CDR3: TGTGCCAGCACCCTCGCCCACACGGAGTACGAAGCTTTCTTT.

This clone was counted only a few times. This chain uses TRBV7-2 with TRBJ1-4; 9 nucleotides agree with TRBD1. This CDR3 has 18 amino acids. V lost 5 bases, J lost 11 bases, and 21 bases stayed unmatched. Germline loops: CDR1 SGHTA, CDR2 FQGNSA. The CDR3: CASSLTRDRVSPSGKLFF. CDR3 in DNA: TGTGCCAGCAGCCTCACTAGGGACAGGGTATCCCCCTCGGGCAAACTGTTTTTT.

The rearrangement links TRBV19 to TRBJ2-1; 7 bases are a match to TRBD1. CDR3 length equals 16 residues. J lost 9 bases, V lost 0 bases, and 11 bases had no gene match. Per the germline V gene, CDR1 is LNHDA and CDR2 is SQIVND (reference sequence). The CDR3 loop reads CASSIDDRVPRGEQFF. DNA for the CDR3: TGTGCCAGTAGTATAGACGACAGGGTTCCTCGCGGTGAGCAGTTCTTC.